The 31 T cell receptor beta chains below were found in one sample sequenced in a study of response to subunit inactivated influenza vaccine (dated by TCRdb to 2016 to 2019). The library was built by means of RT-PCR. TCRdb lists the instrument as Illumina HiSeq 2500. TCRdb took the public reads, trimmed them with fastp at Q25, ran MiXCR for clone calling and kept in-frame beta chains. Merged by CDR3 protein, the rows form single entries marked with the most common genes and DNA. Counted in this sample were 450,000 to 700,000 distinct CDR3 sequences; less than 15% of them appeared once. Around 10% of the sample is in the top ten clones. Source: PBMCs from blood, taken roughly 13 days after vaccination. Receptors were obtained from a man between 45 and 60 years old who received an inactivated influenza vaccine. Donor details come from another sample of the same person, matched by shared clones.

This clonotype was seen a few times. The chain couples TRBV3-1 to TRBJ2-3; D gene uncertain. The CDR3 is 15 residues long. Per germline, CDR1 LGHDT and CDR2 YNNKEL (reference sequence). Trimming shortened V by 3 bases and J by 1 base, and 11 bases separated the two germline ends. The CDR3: CASSHPWAGTDTQYF. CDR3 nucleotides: TGTGCCAGCAGCCATCCTTGGGCCGGCACAGATACGCAGTATTTT.

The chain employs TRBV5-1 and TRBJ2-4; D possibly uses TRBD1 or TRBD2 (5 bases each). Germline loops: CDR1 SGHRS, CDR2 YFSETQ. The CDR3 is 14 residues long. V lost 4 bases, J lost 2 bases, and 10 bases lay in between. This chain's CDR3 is CASSPRGPKNIQYF. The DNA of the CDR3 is TGCGCCAGCAGCCCCCGGGGACCCAAAAACATTCAGTACTTC.

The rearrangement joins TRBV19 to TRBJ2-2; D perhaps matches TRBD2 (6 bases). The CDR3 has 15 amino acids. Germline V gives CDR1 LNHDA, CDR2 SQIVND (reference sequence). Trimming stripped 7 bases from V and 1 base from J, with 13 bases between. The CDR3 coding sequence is TGTGCCAGTAACCACGGGACTCAGAACACCGGGGAGCTGTTTTTT. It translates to CASNHGTQNTGELFF.

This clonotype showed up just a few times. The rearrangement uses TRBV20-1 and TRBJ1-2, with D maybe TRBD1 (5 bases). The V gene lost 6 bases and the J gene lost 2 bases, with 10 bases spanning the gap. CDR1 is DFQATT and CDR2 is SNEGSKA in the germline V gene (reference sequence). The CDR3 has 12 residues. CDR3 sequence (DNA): TGCAGTGCCACCTGGGGGAACTATGGCTACACCTTC. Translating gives CSATWGNYGYTF.

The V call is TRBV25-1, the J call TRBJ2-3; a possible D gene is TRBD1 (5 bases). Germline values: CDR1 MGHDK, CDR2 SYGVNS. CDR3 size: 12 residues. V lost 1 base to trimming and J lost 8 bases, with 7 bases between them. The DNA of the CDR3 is TGTGCCAGCAGTGAATTAAGGGGTACGCAGTATTTT. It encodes CASSELRGTQYF.

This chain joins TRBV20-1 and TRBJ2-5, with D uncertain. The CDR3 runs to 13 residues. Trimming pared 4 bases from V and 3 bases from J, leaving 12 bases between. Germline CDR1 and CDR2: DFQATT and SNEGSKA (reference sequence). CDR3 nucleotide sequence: TGCAGTGCTACCCTTCCCCTCAAAGAGACCCAGTACTTC. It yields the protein CSATLPLKETQYF.

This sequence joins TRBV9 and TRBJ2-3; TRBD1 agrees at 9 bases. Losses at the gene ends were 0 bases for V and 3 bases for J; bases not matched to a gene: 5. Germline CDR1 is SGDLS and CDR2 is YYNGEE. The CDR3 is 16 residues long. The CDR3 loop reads CASSVGGQGRTDTQYF. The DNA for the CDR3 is TGTGCCAGCAGCGTAGGAGGACAGGGGAGGACAGATACGCAGTATTTT.

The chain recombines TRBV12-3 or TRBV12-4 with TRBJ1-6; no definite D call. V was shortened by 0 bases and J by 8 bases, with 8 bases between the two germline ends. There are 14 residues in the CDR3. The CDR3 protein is CASSLAGWDSPLHF. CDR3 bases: TGTGCCAGCAGTTTAGCGGGTTGGGATTCACCCCTCCACTTT.

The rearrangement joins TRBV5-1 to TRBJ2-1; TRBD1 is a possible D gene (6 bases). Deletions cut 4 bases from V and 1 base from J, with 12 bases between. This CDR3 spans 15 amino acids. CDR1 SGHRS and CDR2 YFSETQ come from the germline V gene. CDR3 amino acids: CASSPERGSYNEQFF. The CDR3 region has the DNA TGCGCCAGCAGCCCCGAAAGGGGGTCCTACAATGAGCAGTTCTTC.

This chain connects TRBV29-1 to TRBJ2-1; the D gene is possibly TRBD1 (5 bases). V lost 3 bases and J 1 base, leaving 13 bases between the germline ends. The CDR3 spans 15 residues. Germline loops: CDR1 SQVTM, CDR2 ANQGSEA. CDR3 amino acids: CSVEAQVGSYNEQFF. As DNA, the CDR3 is TGCAGCGTTGAGGCACAGGTCGGATCCTACAATGAGCAGTTCTTC.

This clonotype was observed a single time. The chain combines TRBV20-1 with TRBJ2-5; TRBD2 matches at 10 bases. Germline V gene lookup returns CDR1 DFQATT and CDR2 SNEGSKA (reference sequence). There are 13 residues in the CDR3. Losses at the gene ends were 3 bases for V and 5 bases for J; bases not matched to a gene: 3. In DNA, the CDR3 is TGCAGTGCTAGGTCGGGACTAGCGGAGACCCAGTACTTC. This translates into CSARSGLAETQYF.

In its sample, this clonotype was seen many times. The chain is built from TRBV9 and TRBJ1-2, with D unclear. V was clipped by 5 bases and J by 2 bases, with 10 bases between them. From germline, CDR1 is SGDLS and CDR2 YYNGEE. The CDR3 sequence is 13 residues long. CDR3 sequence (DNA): TGTGCCAGCAGTGTGGGCGGGAACTATGGCTACACCTTC. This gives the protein CASSVGGNYGYTF.

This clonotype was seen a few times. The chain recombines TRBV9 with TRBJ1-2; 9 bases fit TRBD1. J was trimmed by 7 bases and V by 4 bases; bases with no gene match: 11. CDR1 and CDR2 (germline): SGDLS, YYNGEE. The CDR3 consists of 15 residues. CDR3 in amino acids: CASSRALDRGGGYTF. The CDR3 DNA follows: TGTGCCAGCAGCCGAGCCTTAGACAGGGGGGGTGGCTACACCTTC.

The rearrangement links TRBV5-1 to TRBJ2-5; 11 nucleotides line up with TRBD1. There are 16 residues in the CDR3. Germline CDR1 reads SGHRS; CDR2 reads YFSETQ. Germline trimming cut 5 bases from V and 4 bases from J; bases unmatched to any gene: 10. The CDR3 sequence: CASSSGQGAPGETQYF. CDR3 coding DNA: TGCGCCAGCAGTTCTGGACAGGGGGCCCCAGGAGAGACCCAGTACTTC.

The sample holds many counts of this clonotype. The CDR3 is CASSGPGTVPPYEQYF. CDR3 nucleotides: TGTGCCAGCAGTGGACCCGGGACAGTACCCCCCTACGAGCAGTACTTC. The rearrangement uses TRBV2 and TRBJ2-7, with TRBD1 matching 7 bases. The CDR3 is 16 residues long. The junction had 11 bases not matched to a gene; V was cut back by 4 bases and J by 2 bases. In germline, CDR1 is SNHLY, CDR2 FYNNEI.

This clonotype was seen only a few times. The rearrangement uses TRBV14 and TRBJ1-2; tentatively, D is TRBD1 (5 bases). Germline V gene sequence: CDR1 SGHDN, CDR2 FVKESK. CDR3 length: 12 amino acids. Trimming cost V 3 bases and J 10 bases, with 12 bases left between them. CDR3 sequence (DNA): TGTGCCAGCAGCCAGACATCCGGGACCTACACCTTC. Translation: CASSQTSGTYTF.

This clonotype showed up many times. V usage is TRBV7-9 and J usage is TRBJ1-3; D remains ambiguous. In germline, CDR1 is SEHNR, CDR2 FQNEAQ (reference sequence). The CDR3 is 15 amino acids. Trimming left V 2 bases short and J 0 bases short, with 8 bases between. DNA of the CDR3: TGTGCCAGCAGCTTATCACAGAGCTCTGGAAACACCATATATTTT. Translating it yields CASSLSQSSGNTIYF.

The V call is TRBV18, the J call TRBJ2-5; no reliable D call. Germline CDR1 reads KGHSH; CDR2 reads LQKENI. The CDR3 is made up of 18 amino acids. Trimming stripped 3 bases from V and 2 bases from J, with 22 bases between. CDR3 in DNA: TGTGCCAGCTCACCTCCACGTGACGGAACGACCACGCAAGAGACCCAGTACTTC. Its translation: CASSPPRDGTTTQETQYF.

The CDR3 is CATSDTGFGLAGELFF. CDR3 coding DNA: TGTGCCACCAGTGACACCGGGTTCGGGTTAGCCGGGGAGCTGTTTTTT. V and J are TRBV24-1 and TRBJ2-2; D uncertain. Germline CDR1 and CDR2: KGHDR and SFDVKD. V lost 4 bases to trimming and J lost 6 bases, with 17 bases between them. CDR3 length: 16 residues.

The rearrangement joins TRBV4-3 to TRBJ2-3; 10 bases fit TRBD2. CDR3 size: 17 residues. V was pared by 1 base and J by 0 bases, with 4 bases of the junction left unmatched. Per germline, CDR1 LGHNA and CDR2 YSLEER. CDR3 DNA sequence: TGCGCCAGCAGCCAAGTAGCGGGGGGCCCTAGCACAGATACGCAGTATTTT. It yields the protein CASSQVAGGPSTDTQYF.

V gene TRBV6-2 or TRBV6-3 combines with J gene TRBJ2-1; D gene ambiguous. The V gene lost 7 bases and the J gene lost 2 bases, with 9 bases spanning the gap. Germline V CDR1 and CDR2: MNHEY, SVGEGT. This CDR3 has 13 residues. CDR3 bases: TGTGCCAGCACCAACGTCGCCTACAATGAGCAGTTCTTC. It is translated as CASTNVAYNEQFF.

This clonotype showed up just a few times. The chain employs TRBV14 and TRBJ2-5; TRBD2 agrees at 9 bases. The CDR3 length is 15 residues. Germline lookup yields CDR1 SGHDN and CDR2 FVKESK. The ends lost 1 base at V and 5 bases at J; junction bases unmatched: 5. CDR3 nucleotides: TGTGCCAGCAGCCAAGTGCGGGGGGGCCGGGAGACCCAGTACTTC. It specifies CASSQVRGGRETQYF.

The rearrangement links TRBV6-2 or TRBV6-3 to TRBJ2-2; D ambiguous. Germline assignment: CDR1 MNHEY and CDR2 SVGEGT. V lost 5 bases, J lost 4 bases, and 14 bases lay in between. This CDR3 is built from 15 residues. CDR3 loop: CASSPNGQPTGELFF. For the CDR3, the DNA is TGTGCCAGCAGTCCCAACGGGCAACCCACCGGGGAGCTGTTTTTT.

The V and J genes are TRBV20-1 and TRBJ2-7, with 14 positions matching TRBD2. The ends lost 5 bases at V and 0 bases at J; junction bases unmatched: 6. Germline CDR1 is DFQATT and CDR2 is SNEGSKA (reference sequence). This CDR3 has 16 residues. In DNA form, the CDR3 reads TGCAGTGCTGACGGACTAGCGGGAGGCAGCTCCTACGAGCAGTACTTC. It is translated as CSADGLAGGSSYEQYF.

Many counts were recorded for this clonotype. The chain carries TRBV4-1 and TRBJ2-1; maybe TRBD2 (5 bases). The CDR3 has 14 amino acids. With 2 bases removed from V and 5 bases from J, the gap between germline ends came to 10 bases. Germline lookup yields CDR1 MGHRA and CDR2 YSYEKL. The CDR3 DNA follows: TGCGCCAGCAGCCAATACCGGACTGACAATGAGCAGTTCTTC. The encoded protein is CASSQYRTDNEQFF.

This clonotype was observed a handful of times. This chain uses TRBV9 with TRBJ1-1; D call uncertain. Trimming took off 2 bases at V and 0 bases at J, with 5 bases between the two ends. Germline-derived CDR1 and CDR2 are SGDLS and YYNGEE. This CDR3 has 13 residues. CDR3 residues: CASSVRLNTEAFF. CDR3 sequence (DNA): TGTGCCAGCAGCGTGCGACTGAACACTGAAGCTTTCTTT.

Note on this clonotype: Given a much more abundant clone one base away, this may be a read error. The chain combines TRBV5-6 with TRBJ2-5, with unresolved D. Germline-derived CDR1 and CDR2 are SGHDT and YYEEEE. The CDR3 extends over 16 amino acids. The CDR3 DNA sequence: TGTGCCAGCAGCTCGCAATTCCTAGGATTCGGAGAGACCCAGCACTTC. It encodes CASSSQFLGFGETQHF.

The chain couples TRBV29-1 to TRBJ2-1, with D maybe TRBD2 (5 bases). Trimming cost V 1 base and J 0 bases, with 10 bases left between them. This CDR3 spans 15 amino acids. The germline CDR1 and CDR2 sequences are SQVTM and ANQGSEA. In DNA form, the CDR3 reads TGCAGCGTTGAAGTGGACTGGAGCTCCTACAATGAGCAGTTCTTC. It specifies CSVEVDWSSYNEQFF.

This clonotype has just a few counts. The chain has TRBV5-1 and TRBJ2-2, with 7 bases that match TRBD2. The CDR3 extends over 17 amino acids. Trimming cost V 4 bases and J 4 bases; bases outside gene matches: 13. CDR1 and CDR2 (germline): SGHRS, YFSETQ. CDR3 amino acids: CASSPFLLASGTGELFF. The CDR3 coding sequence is TGCGCCAGCAGCCCCTTCCTACTAGCGTCGGGCACCGGGGAGCTGTTTTTT. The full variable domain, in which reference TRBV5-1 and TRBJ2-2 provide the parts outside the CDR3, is KAGVTQTPRYLIKTRGQQVTLSCSPISGHRSVSWYQQTPGQGLQFLFEYFSETQRNKGNFPGRFSGRQFSNSRSEMNVSTLELGDSALYLCASSPFLLASGTGELFFGEGSRLTVL.

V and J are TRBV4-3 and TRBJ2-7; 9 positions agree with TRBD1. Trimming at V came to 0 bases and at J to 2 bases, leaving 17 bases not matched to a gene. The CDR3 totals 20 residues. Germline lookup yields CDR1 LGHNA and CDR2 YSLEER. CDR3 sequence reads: CASSQDIQTGGPGGPYEQYF. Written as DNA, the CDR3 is TGCGCCAGCAGCCAAGATATTCAAACAGGGGGCCCGGGAGGACCCTACGAGCAGTACTTC.

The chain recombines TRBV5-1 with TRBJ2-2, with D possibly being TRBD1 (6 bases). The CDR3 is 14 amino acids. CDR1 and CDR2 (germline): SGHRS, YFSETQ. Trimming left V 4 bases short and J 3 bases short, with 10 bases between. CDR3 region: CASSPGEYTGELFF. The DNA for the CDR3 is TGCGCCAGCAGCCCAGGGGAGTACACCGGGGAGCTGTTTTTT.